This TCR beta chain is from a study of blood T cell repertoires in COVID-19. Study at large: Whether acute or convalescent, the COVID-19 samples came from the United States, Italy and Spain. T cells, B-cell-depleted T cells, or PBMCs supplied cDNA or gDNA.

Patients in Seattle were enrolled during active infection, then followed longitudinally. Authors' analysis steps: By means of reference gene primer amplification, nucleated cell counts were estimated. The data were produced by immunoSEQ multiplex PCR, yet TCRdb's version contains in-frame clones alone and is incomplete. That table is the source of V, J and clone size, and D and trimming were worked out from the DNA. Among roughly 220,000 clones listed, approximately 86% were seen once. The CDR3 has 14 amino acids. Germline assignment: CDR1 LNHDA and CDR2 SQIVND (reference sequence). V was cut by 10 bases and J by 1 base, with 17 bases left in between.

The TCR originated in a woman aged 45 to 65 with COVID-19, enrolled during active disease. The genes are TRBV19 and TRBJ2-7; a possible D gene is TRBD1 (6 bases). Sequences were obtained from peripheral blood. The CDR3 DNA follows: TGTGCCACGCGGCGGACAGATGATTCCTACGAGCAGTACTTC. Amino acids: CATRRTDDSYEQYF.